This T cell receptor beta chain was captured in a study of T cells in Graves' hyperthyroidism and ophthalmopathy. RNA transcripts served as the template for amplifying TCR beta CDR3 regions. The HTBI primer set served for first-round RT-PCR of the TCR CDR3. TCRdb analysed the multiplex PCR reads with MiXCR anew, one entry per CDR3 protein. The table shows about 330,000 distinct CDR3 sequences, with roughly 15% occurring only once. Fresh 10 ml peripheral blood yielded PBMCs. Regarding this clonotype: Its antigen is not known.

Study results and limitations: The model anticipated ophthalmopathy a median about 7.1 months pre-onset. Blood also contained most expanded thyroid clonotypes above 0.001.

CDR3 length: 15 amino acids. With 3 bases removed from V and 0 bases from J, the gap between germline ends came to 12 bases. V and J are TRBV12-3 or TRBV12-4 and TRBJ2-7, with D unclear. Sequencing was done on a sample of blood. This receptor was identified in a middle-aged woman with Graves' ophthalmopathy. CDR3 in amino acids: CASSFILGSSYEQYF. The CDR3 bases are TGTGCCAGCAGTTTTATTTTGGGCAGCTCCTACGAGCAGTACTTC.